What follows are 27 T cell receptor beta chains derived from one specimen sequenced in a study of T cell clonality in common variable immunodeficiency. Profiled with immunoSEQ multiplex PCR; TCRdb holds only in-frame clones, not every one. The sample yields tens of thousands of clones, without any singletons. The specimen was peripheral blood mononuclear cells. Source of these receptors: a person aged 18 to 75 in good health.

With respect to this clone: Read sequence stops 3 residues before the CDR3 end, and the germline J gene provides the missing end. The chain has TRBV2 and TRBJ1-4; TRBD1 is a possible D gene (6 bases). The germline CDR1 and CDR2 sequences are SNHLY and FYNNEI. The CDR3 has 11 amino acids. The CDR3 loop reads CASRPGVALFF. The CDR3 DNA, read in part, is TGTGCCAGTCGTCCAGGGGTGGCA.

This clone was picked up many times. The CDR3 extends 3 residues past the end of the read, so its final part is completed from the germline J gene. The chain carries TRBV7-8 and TRBJ2-5, with D unresolved. V was clipped by 5 bases and J by 5 bases, with 3 bases between them. The CDR3 runs 10 residues. CDR1 is SGHVS, CDR2 FQNEAQ, per germline. CDR3 sequence reads: CASSRETQYF. The CDR3 DNA, read in part, is TGTGCCAGCAGCAGGGAGACC.

This clone was detected only a few times. The read falls 3 residues short of the CDR3 end, and the missing part is taken from the germline J gene. The V call is TRBV7-3, the J call TRBJ2-3; 10 bases are shared with TRBD1. This CDR3 has 16 amino acids. CDR1 SGHTA and CDR2 FQGTGA come from the germline V gene. CDR3 bases read: TGTGCCAGCAGCTTAAGGGACAGGGGTTACCAAGAGACG. Translation gives CASSLRDRGYQET. Given in full, the CDR3 is CASSLRDRGYQETQYF.

This clone has more than one count but fewer than ten. With the read ending 3 residues before the CDR3 end, the germline J gene is used to fill in that end. The V call is TRBV18, the J call TRBJ1-1, with 9 bases lining up with TRBD1. In germline, CDR1 is KGHSH, CDR2 LQKENI. The CDR3 runs to 15 residues. J lost 3 bases, V lost 4 bases, and 6 bases had no gene match. CDR3 bases read: TGTGCCAGCTCACGGGACAGGGTGAGGGACACTGAA. Translating it yields CASSRDRVRDTE. The full CDR3 sequence reads CASSRDRVRDTEAFF.

This clone turned up a few times. The CDR3 end lies 3 residues beyond the end of the read and is filled in from the germline J gene. The chain combines TRBV16 with TRBJ1-1; weak D call: TRBD1 (5 bases). The CDR3 has 15 amino acids. Germline V gene sequence: CDR1 KGHSY, CDR2 FQNENV. The V and J ends lost 2 bases and 0 bases respectively, with 10 bases between them. CDR3 bases read: TGTGCCAGCAGCCAAGGTCAGGGAGTGAACACTGAA. Protein product: CASSQGQGVNTE. The CDR3 in full is CASSQGQGVNTEAFF.

This clone was seen at least ten times. The read stops 3 residues short of the end of the CDR3; the missing end is completed from the germline J gene. V gene TRBV20-1 combines with J gene TRBJ1-4; 7 nucleotides line up with TRBD1. Looked up from germline, CDR1 is DFQATT and CDR2 is SNEGSKA (reference sequence). There are 14 residues in the CDR3. The CDR3 is CSASRLQGTGKLFF. The DNA read from the CDR3 is TGCAGTGCTAGTAGATTACAGGGGACCGGGAAA.

This clone was seen at least ten times. Sequencing ends 3 residues short of the CDR3 end; the germline J gene provides the rest. The chain links TRBV20-1 to TRBJ2-3, with TRBD2 as a possible D gene (5 bases). This CDR3 comprises 12 residues. The ends were cut back, 6 bases at V and 2 bases at J, with 9 bases in the middle. The germline V gene has CDR1 DFQATT and CDR2 SNEGSKA (reference sequence). The covered CDR3 bases are TGCAGTGCACGGACTGACACAGATACG. Translated, it gives CSARTDTDT. The entire CDR3 reads CSARTDTDTQYF.

This clone has a count of ten or more. The CDR3 DNA, read in part, is TGCGCCAGCAGCTTGACCTACGGGGAG. Amino acids: CASSLTYGE. The entire CDR3 is CASSLTYGELFF. The chain uses TRBV5-1 and TRBJ2-2; D is undetermined. The CDR3 end is not reached by the read, which stops 3 residues before it; the germline J gene fills it in. CDR1 SGHRS and CDR2 YFSETQ come from the germline V gene. The CDR3 sequence is 12 residues long. V was clipped by 1 base and J by 7 bases, with 5 bases between them. Filled out from reference TRBV5-1 and TRBJ2-2, the complete variable domain reads KAGVTQTPRYLIKTRGQQVTLSCSPISGHRSVSWYQQTPGQGLQFLFEYFSETQRNKGNFPGRFSGRQFSNSRSEMNVSTLELGDSALYLCASSLTYGELFFGEGSRLTVL.

This clone was counted at least ten times. Read coverage stops 3 residues before the CDR3 terminus; the germline J gene supplies the remainder. The genes are TRBV7-7 and TRBJ2-2; D is unclear. V lost 2 bases and J lost 1, with 5 bases in between. This CDR3 is 14 amino acids long. Per germline, CDR1 SSHAT and CDR2 FNYEAQ (reference sequence). The CDR3 spells CASSLQENTGELFF. The part of the CDR3 DNA that was read is TGTGCCAGCAGCTTACAGGAGAACACCGGGGAG.

This clone came up many times. The read gets to within 3 residues of the CDR3 end, and the germline J gene fills in the rest. This chain uses TRBV10-3 with TRBJ1-2, with 9 bases matching TRBD1. Unmatched junction bases numbered 13, after V lost 8 bases and J lost 6 bases. The germline V gene encodes CDR1 ENHRY and CDR2 SYGVKD. The CDR3 is 15 amino acids. Incomplete CDR3 DNA: TGTGCCATCGGCCGGGACAGGGAGGGAGTGGATGGC. Its translation: CAIGRDREGVDG. The CDR3 in full is CAIGRDREGVDGYTF.

This clone has a count of ten or more. The read finishes 3 residues shy of the CDR3 end, and the germline J gene is used to complete it. The chain has TRBV6-2 or TRBV6-3 and TRBJ2-3; the match to TRBD2 covers 7 bases. This CDR3 is built from 13 residues. Germline CDR1 and CDR2: MNHEY and SVGEGT. With 11 bases clipped from V and 5 bases from J, the junction kept 10 bases outside the gene matches. The covered CDR3 bases are TGTGCCGGCAAAGCTAGCGGAAAAGATACG. Its translation: CAGKASGKDT. The entire CDR3 protein reads CAGKASGKDTQYF.

As to this clone: At one end the junction does not follow the germline gene, possibly because of a read error. The sequence runs out 3 residues before the end of the CDR3; the remainder is reconstructed from the germline J gene. The chain has TRBV18 and TRBJ1-4, with 9 positions matching TRBD1. There are 15 residues in the CDR3. Looked up from germline, CDR1 is KGHSH and CDR2 is LQKENI. CDR3 DNA (partial): TGTGCCAGCCCACCACCAGGGACAGGGAGGGAAAAA. This sequence encodes CASPPPGTGREK. The full CDR3 is CASPPPGTGREKLFF.

There are many counts of this clone. Sequencing ends 3 residues short of the CDR3 end; the germline J gene provides the rest. V is TRBV7-8 and J is TRBJ2-2; no clear D. Trimming left V 5 bases short and J 1 base short, with 11 bases between. Per the germline V gene, CDR1 is SGHVS and CDR2 is FQNEAQ. This CDR3 is 15 amino acids long. CDR3 region: CASSPRYVNTGELFF. The part of the CDR3 DNA that was read is TGTGCCAGCAGCCCGCGCTATGTGAACACCGGGGAG. The complete variable domain, with remaining parts taken from reference TRBV7-8 and TRBJ2-2, reads GAGVSQSPRYKVAKRGQDVALRCDPISGHVSLFWYQQALGQGPEFLTYFQNEAQLDKSGLPSDRFFAERPEGSVSTLKIQRTQQEDSAVYLCASSPRYVNTGELFFGEGSRLTVL.

In this sample, this clone turned up many times. Sequencing ends 3 residues short of the CDR3 end; the germline J gene provides the rest. The rearrangement joins TRBV20-1 to TRBJ1-2; 11 nucleotides match TRBD1. The CDR3 extends over 15 amino acids. Trimming removed 3 bases from V and 4 bases from J; junction bases left unmatched: 7. Germline V gene sequence: CDR1 DFQATT, CDR2 SNEGSKA (reference sequence). Incomplete CDR3 DNA: TGCAGTGCTAGCTCTCGGACAGGGGGCAGCTATGGC. It encodes CSASSRTGGSYG. The CDR3 reads in full as CSASSRTGGSYGYTF.

This clone showed up many times. The read terminates 3 residues before the CDR3 end, so the remaining end is supplied by the germline J gene. The rearrangement uses TRBV6-2 or TRBV6-3 and TRBJ2-6; possibly TRBD1 for D (5 bases). Germline V lookup: CDR1 MNHEY, CDR2 SVGEGT. The CDR3 sequence is 17 residues long. The V and J ends lost 2 bases and 1 base respectively, with 12 bases between them. CDR3 DNA, as far as it was read: TGTGCCAGCAGTTACGTCTCAGGGAAATCTGGGGCCAACGTC. As protein: CASSYVSGKSGANV. The CDR3 in its entirety is CASSYVSGKSGANVLTF.

The table lists this clone with a few counts. The sequenced fragment ends 3 residues before the CDR3 boundary, so the rest is inferred from the germline J gene. The chain has TRBV13 and TRBJ2-5; 7 bases are shared with TRBD2. CDR1 PRHDT and CDR2 FYEKMQ come from the germline V gene (reference sequence). The CDR3 is 16 residues long. The V and J ends lost 5 bases and 0 bases, in that order; junction bases with no gene match: 9. The sequenced part of the CDR3 DNA is TGTGCCAGCAGCGCCCTGGGGGGGGGAAACCAAGAGACC. Translating gives CASSALGGGNQET. The entire CDR3 protein reads CASSALGGGNQETQYF.

This clone has a count of ten or more. The read ends 3 residues early relative to the CDR3; the germline J gene fills the gap. The chain links TRBV7-3 to TRBJ2-1; 7 nucleotides match TRBD2. The V and J ends lost 5 bases and 6 bases, in that order; junction bases with no gene match: 7. This CDR3 is built from 14 residues. Germline V gene data show CDR1 as SGHTA and CDR2 as FQGTGA. Incomplete CDR3 DNA: TGTGCCAGCAGCCTCGGTTTAGCGGGCAATGAG. It yields the protein CASSLGLAGNE. The complete CDR3 reads CASSLGLAGNEQFF.

This clone was observed many times. The read finishes 3 residues shy of the CDR3 end, and the germline J gene is used to complete it. The chain links TRBV18 to TRBJ1-2, with D possibly TRBD1 on 5 matching bases. The CDR3 has 14 amino acids. Germline V gene lookup returns CDR1 KGHSH and CDR2 LQKENI. V was pared by 0 bases and J by 7 bases, with 12 bases between. The part of the CDR3 DNA that was read is TGTGCCAGCTCACCACCGGGGCAGGTCCGTGGC. The encoded protein is CASSPPGQVRG. Given in full, the CDR3 is CASSPPGQVRGYTF.

This clone was counted at least ten times. The read ends 3 residues shy of where the CDR3 ends; the end is completed using the germline J gene. This chain joins TRBV10-3 and TRBJ1-2; maybe TRBD1 (5 bases). Germline V gene data show CDR1 as ENHRY and CDR2 as SYGVKD. V was clipped by 4 bases and J by 7 bases, with 16 bases between them. The CDR3 loop spans 14 amino acids. CDR3 DNA (partial): TGTGCCATCAGTGGGGGGGACCTAACTATTGGC. Translated: CAISGGDLTIG. The whole CDR3 protein reads CAISGGDLTIGYTF.

The table lists this clone with many counts. The DNA ends 3 residues before the CDR3 does, and the rest of the CDR3 is filled in from the germline J gene. The chain carries TRBV20-1 and TRBJ1-5; weak D call: TRBD1 (5 bases). V was clipped by 3 bases and J by 4 bases, with 10 bases between them. Per the germline V gene, CDR1 is DFQATT and CDR2 is SNEGSKA (reference sequence). The CDR3 totals 13 residues. The CDR3 DNA, read in part, is TGCAGTGCTAGTACGACAGCAAATCAGCCC. Translated: CSASTTANQP. The CDR3, in full, reads CSASTTANQPQHF.

This clone was detected many times. The CDR3 extends 3 residues past the end of the read, so its final part is completed from the germline J gene. This chain connects TRBV7-6 to TRBJ1-2, with D possibly TRBD1 on 6 matching bases. V shed 5 bases and J shed 1 base, with 11 bases lying between them. The germline gives CDR1 SGHVS, CDR2 FNYEAQ. The CDR3 has 14 amino acids. CDR3 residues: CASSQGPSNYGYTF. The CDR3 DNA, read in part, is TGTGCCAGCAGCCAGGGGCCAAGTAACTATGGC.

The sample holds many counts of this clone. The read comes to an end 3 residues before the CDR3 does, leaving the germline J gene to fill in the end. The chain has TRBV20-1 and TRBJ1-4; tentative D call: TRBD1 (5 bases). V was pared by 1 base and J by 6 bases, with 21 bases between. CDR1 and CDR2 from the germline V gene are DFQATT and SNEGSKA (reference sequence). The CDR3 covers 17 residues. CDR3 DNA (partial): TGCAGTGCTAGAGCGGAGCAGGGAAGGGATCGTTATGAAAAA. Residues: CSARAEQGRDRYEK. In full, the CDR3 reads CSARAEQGRDRYEKLFF.

This clone came up many times. The read halts 3 residues ahead of the CDR3 end, with the missing end drawn from the germline J gene. This rearrangement joins TRBV13 to TRBJ1-2, with 9 bases fitting TRBD1. CDR3 length: 14 amino acids. Germline-derived CDR1 and CDR2 are PRHDT and FYEKMQ (reference sequence). The sequenced part of the CDR3 DNA is TGTGCCAGCAGCCTCCGGGACAGGGCTCTGGGC. Translation gives CASSLRDRALG. The whole CDR3 is CASSLRDRALGYTF.

This clone was seen a few times. Being one base from a much bigger clone, this may be a read error. From the germline J gene comes the end of the CDR3, since the read stops 3 residues before it. The rearrangement links TRBV20-1 to TRBJ2-5, with 8 bases lining up with TRBD2. Looked up from germline, CDR1 is DFQATT and CDR2 is SNEGSKA (reference sequence). The CDR3 sequence is 12 residues long. The CDR3 sequence: CGAKRGTQTQYF. The CDR3 DNA, read in part, is TGCGGTGCAAAGCGGGGGACTCAGACC.

This clone has a count of ten or more. Coverage ceases 3 residues before the CDR3 finishes, and the germline J gene fills in the end. The chain employs TRBV7-2 and TRBJ1-2, with D perhaps matching TRBD1 (6 bases). The germline V gene has CDR1 SGHTA and CDR2 FQGNSA. The CDR3 length is 13 residues. V dropped 5 bases and J dropped 4 bases, with 11 bases sitting between them. The DNA read from the CDR3 is TGTGCCAGCAGCATCGGGACACCCTATGGC. Its protein product is CASSIGTPYG. The whole CDR3 is CASSIGTPYGYTF.

Many counts were recorded for this clone. The read terminates 3 residues before the CDR3 end, so the remaining end is supplied by the germline J gene. The V call is TRBV20-1, the J call TRBJ1-2; D is perhaps TRBD1 (5 bases). Deletions cut 3 bases from V and 4 bases from J, with 18 bases between. CDR3 size: 15 residues. Germline V lookup: CDR1 DFQATT, CDR2 SNEGSKA (reference sequence). The CDR3 sequence is CSASQEVRALYGYTF. CDR3 bases read: TGCAGTGCTAGCCAGGAGGTCAGGGCCCTCTATGGC.

This clone appeared many times. The CDR3 end is not reached by the read, which stops 3 residues before it; the germline J gene fills it in. This chain uses TRBV30 with TRBJ1-4; TRBD1 matches 7 bases. Losses at the gene ends were 1 base for V and 8 bases for J; bases not matched to a gene: 10. CDR1 is GTSNPN, CDR2 SVGIG, per germline (reference sequence). The CDR3 has 15 residues. CDR3 bases read: TGTGCCTGGAGTGGATTAACAGGGGTCGCGGAAAAA. Its translation: CAWSGLTGVAEK. The full CDR3 protein reads CAWSGLTGVAEKLFF.